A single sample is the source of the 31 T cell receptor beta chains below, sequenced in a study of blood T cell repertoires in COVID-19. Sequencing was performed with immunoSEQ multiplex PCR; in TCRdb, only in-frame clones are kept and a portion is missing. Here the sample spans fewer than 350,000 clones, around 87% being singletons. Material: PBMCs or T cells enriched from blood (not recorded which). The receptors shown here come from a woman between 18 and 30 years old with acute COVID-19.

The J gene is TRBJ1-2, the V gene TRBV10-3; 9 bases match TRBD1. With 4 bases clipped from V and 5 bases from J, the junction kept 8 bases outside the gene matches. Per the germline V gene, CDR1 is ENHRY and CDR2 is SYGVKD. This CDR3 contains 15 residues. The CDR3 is CAISGPGTGKYGYTF. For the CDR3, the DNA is TGTGCCATCAGTGGACCCGGGACAGGGAAGTATGGCTACACCTTC.

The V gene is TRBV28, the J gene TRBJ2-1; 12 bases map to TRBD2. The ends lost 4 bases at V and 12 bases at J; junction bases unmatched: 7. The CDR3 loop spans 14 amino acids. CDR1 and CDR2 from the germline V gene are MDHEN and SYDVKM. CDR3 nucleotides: TGTGCCAGCAGTTACTCCGAACTAGCGGGAGGGCAGTTCTTC. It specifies CASSYSELAGGQFF.

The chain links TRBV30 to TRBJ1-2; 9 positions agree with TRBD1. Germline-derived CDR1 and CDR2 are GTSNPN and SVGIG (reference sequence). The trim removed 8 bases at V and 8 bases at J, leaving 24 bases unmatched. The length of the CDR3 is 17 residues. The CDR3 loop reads CAAVQPGQGVLVEGYTF. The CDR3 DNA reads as TGTGCCGCGGTACAACCGGGACAGGGAGTTTTAGTGGAAGGCTACACCTTC.

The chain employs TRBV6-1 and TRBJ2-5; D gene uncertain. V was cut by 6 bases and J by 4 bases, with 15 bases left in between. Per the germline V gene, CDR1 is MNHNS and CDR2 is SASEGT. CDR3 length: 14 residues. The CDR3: CASRWRQGRETQYF. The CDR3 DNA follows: TGTGCCAGCAGGTGGCGACAAGGTAGAGAGACCCAGTACTTC.

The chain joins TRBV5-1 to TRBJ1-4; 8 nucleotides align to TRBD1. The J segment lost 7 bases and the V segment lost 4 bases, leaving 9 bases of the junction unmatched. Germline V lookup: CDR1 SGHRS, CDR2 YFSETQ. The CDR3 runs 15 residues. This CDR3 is CASSGTGGESEKLFF. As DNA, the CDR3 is TGCGCCAGCAGCGGAACAGGGGGAGAGAGTGAAAAACTGTTTTTT.

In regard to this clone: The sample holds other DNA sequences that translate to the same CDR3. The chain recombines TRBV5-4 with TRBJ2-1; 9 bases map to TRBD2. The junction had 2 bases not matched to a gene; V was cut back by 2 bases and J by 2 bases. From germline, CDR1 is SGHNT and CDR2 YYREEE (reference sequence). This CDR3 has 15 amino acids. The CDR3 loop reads CASSFGGRAYNEQFF. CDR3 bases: TGTGCCAGCAGCTTCGGCGGGAGGGCCTACAATGAGCAGTTCTTC. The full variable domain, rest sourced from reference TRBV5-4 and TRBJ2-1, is ETGVTQSPTHLIKTRGQQVTLRCSSQSGHNTVSWYQQALGQGPQFIFQYYREEENGRGNFPPRFSGLQFPNYSSELNVNALELDDSALYLCASSFGGRAYNEQFFGPGTRLTVL.

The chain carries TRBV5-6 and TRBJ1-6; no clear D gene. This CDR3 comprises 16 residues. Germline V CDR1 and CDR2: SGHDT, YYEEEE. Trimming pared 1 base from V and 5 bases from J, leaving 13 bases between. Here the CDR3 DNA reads TGTGCCAGCAGCTTGCTAGGACTGAGTAATAATTCACCCCTCCACTTT. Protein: CASSLLGLSNNSPLHF.

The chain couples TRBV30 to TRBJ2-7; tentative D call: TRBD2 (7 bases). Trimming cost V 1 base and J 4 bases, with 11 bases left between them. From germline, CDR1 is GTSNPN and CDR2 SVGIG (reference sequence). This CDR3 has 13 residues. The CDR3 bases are TGTGCCTGGAGTGCAGGGGAGGGGTACGAGCAGTACTTC. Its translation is CAWSAGEGYEQYF.

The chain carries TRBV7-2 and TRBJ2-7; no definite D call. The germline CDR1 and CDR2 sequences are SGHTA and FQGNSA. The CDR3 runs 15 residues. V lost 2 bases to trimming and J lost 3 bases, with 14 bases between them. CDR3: CASSLWLEYGYEQYF. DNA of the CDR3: TGTGCCAGCAGCTTATGGCTAGAATACGGCTACGAGCAGTACTTC.

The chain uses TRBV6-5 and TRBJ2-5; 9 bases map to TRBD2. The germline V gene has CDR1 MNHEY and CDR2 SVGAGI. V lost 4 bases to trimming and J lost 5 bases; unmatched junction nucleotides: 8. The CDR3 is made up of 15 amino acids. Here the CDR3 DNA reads TGTGCCAGCAGTTCTAGCGGGATCGGTGGTGAGACCCAGTACTTC. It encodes CASSSSGIGGETQYF.

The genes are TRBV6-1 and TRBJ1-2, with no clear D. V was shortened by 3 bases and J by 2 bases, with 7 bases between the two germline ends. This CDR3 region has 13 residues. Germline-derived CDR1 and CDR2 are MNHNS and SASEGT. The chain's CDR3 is CASSDNQNYGYTF. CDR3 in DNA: TGTGCCAGCAGTGATAATCAGAACTATGGCTACACCTTC.

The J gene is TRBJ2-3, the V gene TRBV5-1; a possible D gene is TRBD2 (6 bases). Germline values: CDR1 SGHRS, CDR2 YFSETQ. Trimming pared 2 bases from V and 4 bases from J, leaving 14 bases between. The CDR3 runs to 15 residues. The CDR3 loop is CASSFTGVPADTQYF. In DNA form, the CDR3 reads TGCGCCAGCAGCTTTACGGGAGTGCCGGCAGATACGCAGTATTTT. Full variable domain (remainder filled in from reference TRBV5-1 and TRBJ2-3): KAGVTQTPRYLIKTRGQQVTLSCSPISGHRSVSWYQQTPGQGLQFLFEYFSETQRNKGNFPGRFSGRQFSNSRSEMNVSTLELGDSALYLCASSFTGVPADTQYFGPGTRLTVL.

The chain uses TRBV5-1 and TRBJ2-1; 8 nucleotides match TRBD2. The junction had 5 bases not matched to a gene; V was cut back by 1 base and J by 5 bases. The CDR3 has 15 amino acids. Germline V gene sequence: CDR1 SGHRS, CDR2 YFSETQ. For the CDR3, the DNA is TGCGCCAGCAGCTTGACTAGCGGAGGGAACAATGAGCAGTTCTTC. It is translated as CASSLTSGGNNEQFF.

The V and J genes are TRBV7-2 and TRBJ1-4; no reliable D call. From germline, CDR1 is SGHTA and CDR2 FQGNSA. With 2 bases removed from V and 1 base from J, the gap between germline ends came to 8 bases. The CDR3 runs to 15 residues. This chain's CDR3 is CASSLWAVTNEKLFF. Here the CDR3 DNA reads TGTGCCAGCAGCTTATGGGCAGTAACTAATGAAAAACTGTTTTTT.

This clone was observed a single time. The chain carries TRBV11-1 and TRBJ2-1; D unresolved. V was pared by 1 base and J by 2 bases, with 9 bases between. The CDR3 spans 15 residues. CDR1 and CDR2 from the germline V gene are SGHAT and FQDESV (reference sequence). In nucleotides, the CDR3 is TGTGCCAGCAGCTTAGGACTTCTCGCCTACAATGAGCAGTTCTTC. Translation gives CASSLGLLAYNEQFF. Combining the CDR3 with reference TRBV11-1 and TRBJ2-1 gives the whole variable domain EAEVAQSPRYKITEKSQAVAFWCDPISGHATLYWYRQILGQGPELLVQFQDESVVDDSQLPKDRFSAERLKGVDSTLKIQPAELGDSAMYLCASSLGLLAYNEQFFGPGTRLTVL.

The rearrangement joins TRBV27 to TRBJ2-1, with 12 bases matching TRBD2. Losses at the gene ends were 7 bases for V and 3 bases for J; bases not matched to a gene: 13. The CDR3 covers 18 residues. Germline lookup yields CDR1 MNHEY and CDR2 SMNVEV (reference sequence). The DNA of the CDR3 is TGTGCCAGCACCCCCTTGGGTCTAGCGGGAGGGCTCTACAATGAGCAGTTCTTC. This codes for CASTPLGLAGGLYNEQFF.

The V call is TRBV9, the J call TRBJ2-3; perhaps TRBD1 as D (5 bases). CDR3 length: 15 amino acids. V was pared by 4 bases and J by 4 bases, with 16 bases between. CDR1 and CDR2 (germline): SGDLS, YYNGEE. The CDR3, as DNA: TGTGCCAGCAGCCCGCCGGCAGGGCTCGCAGATACGCAGTATTTT. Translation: CASSPPAGLADTQYF.

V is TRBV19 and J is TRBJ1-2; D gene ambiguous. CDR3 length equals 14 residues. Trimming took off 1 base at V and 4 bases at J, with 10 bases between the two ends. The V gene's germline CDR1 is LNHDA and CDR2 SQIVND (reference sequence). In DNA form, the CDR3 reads TGTGCCAGTAGTATAGGACGGGTGCCCTATGGCTACACCTTC. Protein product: CASSIGRVPYGYTF.

The DNA of the CDR3 is TGTGCCAGCAGCTTAGGAGCTAGCAGGCCCTACGAGCAGTACTTC. Translation: CASSLGASRPYEQYF. The chain uses TRBV13 and TRBJ2-7, with D maybe TRBD2 (5 bases). From germline, CDR1 is PRHDT and CDR2 FYEKMQ (reference sequence). This CDR3 is 15 amino acids long. V was trimmed by 0 bases and J by 2 bases, leaving 11 bases between them.

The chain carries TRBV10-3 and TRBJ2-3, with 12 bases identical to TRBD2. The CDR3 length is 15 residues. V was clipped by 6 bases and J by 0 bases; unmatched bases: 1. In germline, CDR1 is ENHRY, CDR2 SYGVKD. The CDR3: CAIRGTSGSTDTQYF. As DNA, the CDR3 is TGTGCCATCAGGGGGACTAGCGGGAGCACAGATACGCAGTATTTT.

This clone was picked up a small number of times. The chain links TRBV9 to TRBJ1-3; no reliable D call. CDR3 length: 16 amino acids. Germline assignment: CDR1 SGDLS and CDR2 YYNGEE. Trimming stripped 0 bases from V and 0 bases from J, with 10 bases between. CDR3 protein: CASSVDAGFSGNTIYF. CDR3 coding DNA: TGTGCCAGCAGCGTAGATGCGGGCTTCTCTGGAAACACCATATATTTT.

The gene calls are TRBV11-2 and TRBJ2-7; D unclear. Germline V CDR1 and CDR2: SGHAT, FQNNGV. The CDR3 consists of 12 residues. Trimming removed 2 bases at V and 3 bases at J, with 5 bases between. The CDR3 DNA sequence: TGTGCCAGCAGCTTACAGGTCTACGAGCAGTACTTC. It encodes CASSLQVYEQYF.

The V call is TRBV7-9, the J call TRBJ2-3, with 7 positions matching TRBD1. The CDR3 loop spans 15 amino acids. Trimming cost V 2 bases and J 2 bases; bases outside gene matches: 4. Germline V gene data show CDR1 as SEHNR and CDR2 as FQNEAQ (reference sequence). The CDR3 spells CASSLRGQVTDTQYF. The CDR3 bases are TGTGCCAGCAGCTTACGCGGACAGGTCACAGATACGCAGTATTTT.

CDR3 protein: CASSQEGRTIAGEQYF. In DNA, the CDR3 is TGTGCCAGCAGCCAAGAAGGAAGGACTATAGCGGGCGAGCAGTACTTC. The genes are TRBV3-1 (or the pseudogene TRBV3-2) and TRBJ2-7, with TRBD2 matching over 7 bases. Germline V gene lookup returns CDR1 LGHDT and CDR2 YNNKEL (reference sequence). The CDR3 spans 16 residues. V gave up 0 bases and J gave up 6 bases; unmatched junction bases: 11.

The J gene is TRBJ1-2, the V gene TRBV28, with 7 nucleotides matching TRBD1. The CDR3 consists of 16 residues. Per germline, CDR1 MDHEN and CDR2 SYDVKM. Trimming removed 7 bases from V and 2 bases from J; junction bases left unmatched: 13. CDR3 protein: CASTTALQGMNYGYTF. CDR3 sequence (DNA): TGTGCCAGCACCACAGCCCTACAGGGGATGAACTATGGCTACACCTTC.

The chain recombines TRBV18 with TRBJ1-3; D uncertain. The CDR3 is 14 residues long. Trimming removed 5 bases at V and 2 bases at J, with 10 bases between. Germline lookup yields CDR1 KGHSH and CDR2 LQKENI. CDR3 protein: CASSTGVAGNTIYF. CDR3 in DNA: TGTGCCAGCTCAACCGGGGTAGCTGGAAACACCATATATTTT.

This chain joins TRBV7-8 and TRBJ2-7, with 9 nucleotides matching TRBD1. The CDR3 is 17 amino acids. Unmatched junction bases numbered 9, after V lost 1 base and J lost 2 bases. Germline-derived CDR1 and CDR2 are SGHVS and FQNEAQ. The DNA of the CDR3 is TGTGCCAGCAGCTTAGTGAGGGTCGGGGACAGGGCCTACGAGCAGTACTTC. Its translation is CASSLVRVGDRAYEQYF.

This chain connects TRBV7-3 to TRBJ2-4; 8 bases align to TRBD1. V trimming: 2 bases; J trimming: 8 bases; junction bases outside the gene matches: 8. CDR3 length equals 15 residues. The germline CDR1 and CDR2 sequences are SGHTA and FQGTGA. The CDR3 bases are TGTGCCAGCAGCTTACAGGGGGCCAGCAGGGACATTCAGTACTTC. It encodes CASSLQGASRDIQYF.

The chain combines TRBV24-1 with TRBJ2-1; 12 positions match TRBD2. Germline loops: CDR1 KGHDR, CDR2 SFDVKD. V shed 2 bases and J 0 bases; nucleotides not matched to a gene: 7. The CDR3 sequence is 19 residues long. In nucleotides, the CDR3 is TGTGCCACCAGTGATTCCCGGACTAGCGGGACAGTCTCCTACAATGAGCAGTTCTTC. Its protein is CATSDSRTSGTVSYNEQFF.

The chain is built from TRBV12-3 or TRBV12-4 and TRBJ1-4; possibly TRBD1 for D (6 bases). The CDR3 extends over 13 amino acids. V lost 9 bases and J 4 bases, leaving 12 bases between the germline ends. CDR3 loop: CASSGQLNEKLFF. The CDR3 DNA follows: TGTGCCAGTTCCGGACAGCTTAATGAAAAACTGTTTTTT.

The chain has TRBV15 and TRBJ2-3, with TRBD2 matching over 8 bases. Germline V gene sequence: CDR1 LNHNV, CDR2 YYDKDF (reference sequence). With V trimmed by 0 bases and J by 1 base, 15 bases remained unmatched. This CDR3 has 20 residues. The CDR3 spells CATSRDPPSLFSGGTDTQYF. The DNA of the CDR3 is TGTGCCACCAGCAGAGATCCCCCCTCCCTCTTTAGCGGGGGCACAGATACGCAGTATTTT.